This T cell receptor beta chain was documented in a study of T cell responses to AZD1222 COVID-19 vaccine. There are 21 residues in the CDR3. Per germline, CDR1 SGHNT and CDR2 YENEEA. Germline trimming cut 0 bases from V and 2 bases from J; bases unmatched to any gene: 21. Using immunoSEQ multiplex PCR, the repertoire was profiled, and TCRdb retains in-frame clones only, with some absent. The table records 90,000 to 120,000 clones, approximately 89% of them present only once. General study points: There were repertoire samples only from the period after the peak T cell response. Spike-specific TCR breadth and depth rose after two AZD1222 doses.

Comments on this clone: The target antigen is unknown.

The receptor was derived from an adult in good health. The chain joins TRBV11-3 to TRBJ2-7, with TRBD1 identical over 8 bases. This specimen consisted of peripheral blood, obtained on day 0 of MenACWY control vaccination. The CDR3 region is CASSLEAGQGQIWLGAYEQYF. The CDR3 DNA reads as TGTGCCAGCAGCTTAGAAGCTGGACAGGGACAGATCTGGCTTGGTGCCTACGAGCAGTACTTC.